A single sample is the source of the 27 T cell receptor beta chains below, sequenced in a study of blood T cells in healthy people across ages. Then a second PCR, running about 7 to 11 cycles, was carried out with a sample-barcoded 5' primer and a J-beta primer mix. TCRdb reprocessed the 5' RACE reads with MiXCR, giving one entry per CDR3 protein. The table lists hundreds of thousands of distinct CDR3 sequences, roughly half of them singletons. Sequencing input: blood. Every receptor here comes from an elderly woman in good health.

Notes on this clonotype: Just one base apart from a much larger clone, this may be a read error. The chain is built from TRBV25-1 and TRBJ2-5; a weak D match, TRBD1 (5 bases). V was cut by 3 bases and J by 11 bases, with 16 bases left in between. The V gene's germline CDR1 is MGHDK and CDR2 SYGVNS. This CDR3 is 13 amino acids long. The CDR3 sequence: CASSDLRVNEQYF. CDR3 DNA sequence: TGTGCCAGCAGTGACCTCAGGGTCAATGAGCAGTACTTC.

The chain couples TRBV20-1 to TRBJ2-1; perhaps TRBD1 as D (5 bases). The CDR3 has 12 amino acids. V lost 6 bases and J lost 2, with 8 bases in between. Germline loops: CDR1 DFQATT, CDR2 SNEGSKA (reference sequence). CDR3 in amino acids: CSALGPYNEQFF. CDR3 bases: TGCAGTGCGTTGGGGCCCTACAATGAGCAGTTCTTC.

In this sample, this clonotype turned up many times. The V gene is TRBV3-1, the J gene TRBJ2-5; 7 bases are a match to TRBD1. V was clipped by 1 base and J by 3 bases; unmatched bases: 8. CDR3 length: 16 amino acids. In germline, CDR1 is LGHDT, CDR2 YNNKEL (reference sequence). The chain's CDR3 is CASSQVGSGQKETQYF. The CDR3 region has the DNA TGTGCCAGCAGCCAAGTAGGGTCGGGACAGAAAGAGACCCAGTACTTC.

As to this clonotype: A clone one base away is much larger, so this may be a read error. The chain links TRBV24-1 to TRBJ2-1; 7 bases agree with TRBD1. Germline V gene data show CDR1 as KGHDR and CDR2 as SFDVKD. There are 16 residues in the CDR3. CDR3 DNA: TGTGCCACCAGTCCGGGACAGACCAATGGATACAAGGAGCAGTTCTTC. This gives the protein CATSPGQTNGYKEQFF.

The V call is TRBV4-1, the J call TRBJ2-1; 10 bases map to TRBD2. The CDR3 has 16 residues. The junction had 5 bases not matched to a gene; V was cut back by 0 bases and J by 6 bases. Germline CDR1 MGHRA, CDR2 YSYEKL. CDR3 in DNA: TGCGCCAGCAGCCAAGATAGCGGGACTAGCGTCAATGAGCAGTTCTTC. This codes for CASSQDSGTSVNEQFF.

The chain uses TRBV29-1 and TRBJ2-5; D is unclear. This CDR3 comprises 13 residues. V lost 7 bases and J 2 bases, leaving 14 bases between the germline ends. Germline assignment: CDR1 SQVTM and CDR2 ANQGSEA. The CDR3 DNA reads as TGCAGCGGCGCTCACGGAATACAAGAGACCCAGTACTTC. It translates to CSGAHGIQETQYF. Full variable domain (missing parts from reference TRBV29-1 and TRBJ2-5): SAVISQKPSRDICQRGTSLTIQCQVDSQVTMMFWYRQQPGQSLTLIATANQGSEATYESGFVIDKFPISRPNLTFSTLTVSNMSPEDSSIYLCSGAHGIQETQYFGPGTRLLVL.

In its sample, this clonotype was seen many times. The chain joins TRBV10-3 to TRBJ2-5; TRBD1 matches at 9 bases. The ends lost 7 bases at V and 5 bases at J; junction bases unmatched: 5. CDR1 ENHRY and CDR2 SYGVKD come from the germline V gene. This CDR3 spans 13 amino acids. CDR3 protein: CAIKQGAMETQYF. The CDR3 DNA reads as TGTGCCATCAAACAGGGGGCAATGGAGACCCAGTACTTC.

This clonotype has at least ten counts. The gene calls are TRBV6-6 and TRBJ1-6; tentatively, D is TRBD1 (6 bases). This CDR3 spans 16 amino acids. Germline V gene data show CDR1 as MNHNY and CDR2 as SVGAGI (reference sequence). Trimming left V 4 bases short and J 10 bases short, with 20 bases between. The DNA for the CDR3 is TGTGCCAGCAGTTTCCAGGTTGCAGGGGTCGCGTCACCCCTCCACTTT. Translation gives CASSFQVAGVASPLHF.

This chain joins TRBV3-1 and TRBJ2-7; D unclear. CDR1 and CDR2 (germline): LGHDT, YNNKEL (reference sequence). The CDR3 covers 14 residues. V was clipped by 0 bases and J by 0 bases, with 6 bases between them. The CDR3 spells CASSQEESSYEQYF. The CDR3 region has the DNA TGTGCCAGCAGCCAAGAGGAGAGCTCCTACGAGCAGTACTTC.

The chain joins TRBV12-3 or TRBV12-4 to TRBJ1-5; D unclear. This CDR3 comprises 16 residues. The V gene lost 2 bases and the J gene lost 0 bases, with 11 bases spanning the gap. The CDR3: CASSLSPDYSNQPQHF. Written as DNA, the CDR3 is TGTGCCAGCAGTTTAAGTCCAGATTATAGCAATCAGCCCCAGCATTTT.

The chain joins TRBV2 to TRBJ2-1; TRBD2 matches at 11 bases. The germline V gene encodes CDR1 SNHLY and CDR2 FYNNEI. V trimming: 6 bases; J trimming: 6 bases; junction bases outside the gene matches: 7. CDR3 length: 15 residues. CDR3 sequence reads: CASSATSGGVNEQFF. Written as DNA, the CDR3 is TGTGCCAGCAGCGCAACTAGCGGGGGTGTCAATGAGCAGTTCTTC.

This clonotype occurred many times. The J gene is TRBJ2-5, the V gene TRBV4-1; 9 bases agree with TRBD2. The germline V gene has CDR1 MGHRA and CDR2 YSYEKL. This CDR3 comprises 16 residues. V trimming: 2 bases; J trimming: 6 bases; junction bases outside the gene matches: 10. The CDR3 here is CASSQSPGLAGKTQYF. The CDR3 nucleotides read TGCGCCAGCAGCCAATCACCGGGACTAGCTGGGAAGACCCAGTACTTC.

This CDR3 reads CASSESASGSRIQETQYF. In nucleotides, the CDR3 is TGCGCCAGCAGTGAGTCGGCTAGCGGGAGTAGGATCCAAGAGACCCAGTACTTC. The rearrangement joins TRBV10-1 to TRBJ2-5; TRBD2 aligns across 10 bases. This CDR3 is built from 18 residues. The trim removed 0 bases at V and 1 base at J, leaving 8 bases unmatched. The germline V gene encodes CDR1 WNHNN and CDR2 SYGVQD (reference sequence).

The J gene is TRBJ1-4, the V gene TRBV12-3 or TRBV12-4, with unresolved D. This CDR3 contains 16 residues. V lost 5 bases and J 3 bases, leaving 16 bases between the germline ends. Written as DNA, the CDR3 is TGTGCCAGCAGTCCGGGATGGGGAAGTCCTAATGAAAAACTGTTTTTT. The encoded protein is CASSPGWGSPNEKLFF.

This clonotype has only one observation. The V call is TRBV27, the J call TRBJ2-3; D unclear. Deletions cut 5 bases from V and 6 bases from J, with 9 bases between. CDR3 length equals 12 residues. Germline CDR1 is MNHEY and CDR2 is SMNVEV (reference sequence). The CDR3: CASSHLADTQYF. CDR3 DNA sequence: TGTGCCAGCAGTCACTTGGCTGATACGCAGTATTTT.

As for this clonotype: A read error may produce the germline difference seen at one junction end. The CDR3 bases are TGTGTCAGCAGCAGACTCGGGACAATTTCCGAGCAGTACTTC. Amino acid sequence: CVSSRLGTISEQYF. The V gene is TRBV7-9, the J gene TRBJ2-5; perhaps TRBD1 as D (6 bases). TRBJ2-7 matches the DNA end more closely, so the J call is doubtful. The CDR3 loop spans 14 amino acids. The germline V gene encodes CDR1 SEHNR and CDR2 FQNEAQ (reference sequence).

This clonotype was recorded only once. The chain uses TRBV7-2 and TRBJ1-1, with a weak D call TRBD1 (5 bases). The V end was cut by 6 bases, the J end by 5 bases, with 19 bases between. CDR1 is SGHTA and CDR2 is FQGNSA in the germline V gene. This CDR3 region has 15 residues. The CDR3 sequence is CASSPPRRGRTEAFF. For the CDR3, the DNA is TGTGCCAGCAGTCCACCGAGGCGGGGCAGAACTGAAGCTTTCTTT.

V gene TRBV10-3 combines with J gene TRBJ2-1; 15 bases map to TRBD2. The CDR3 loop spans 15 amino acids. V gave up 6 bases and J gave up 8 bases; unmatched junction bases: 5. Looked up from germline, CDR1 is ENHRY and CDR2 is SYGVKD. The DNA for the CDR3 is TGTGCCATCAGCCTAAGGACTAGCGGGAGGGATGAGCAGTTCTTC. Translated: CAISLRTSGRDEQFF.

The gene calls are TRBV20-1 and TRBJ1-1, with TRBD1 identical over 7 bases. CDR1 and CDR2 from the germline V gene are DFQATT and SNEGSKA (reference sequence). This CDR3 comprises 13 residues. J gave up 3 bases and V 4 bases, and 5 bases lay outside the gene matches. Here the CDR3 reads CSATKTGYTEAFF. The CDR3 bases are TGCAGTGCTACCAAGACAGGGTACACTGAAGCTTTCTTT.

The chain joins TRBV7-2 to TRBJ2-1; the D is unclear. Per the germline V gene, CDR1 is SGHTA and CDR2 is FQGNSA. This CDR3 has 12 residues. The V end was cut by 2 bases, the J end by 8 bases, with 7 bases between. CDR3 region: CASSLYSYEQFF. The CDR3 DNA sequence: TGTGCCAGCAGCTTATACAGCTATGAGCAGTTCTTC.

A word on this clonotype: One base away lies a much larger clone, so this may be a sequencing read error. The chain uses TRBV20-1 and TRBJ2-3; the D is unclear. The ends were cut back, 2 bases at V and 4 bases at J, with 13 bases in the middle. Germline V gene sequence: CDR1 DFQATT, CDR2 SNEGSKA (reference sequence). CDR3 length equals 14 residues. CDR3 nucleotide sequence: TGCAGTGCTAGACTAAGGGCCAACGCAGATACGCAGTATTTT. The encoded protein is CSARLRANADTQYF.

The V and J genes are TRBV20-1 and TRBJ2-2; a possible D gene is TRBD2 (6 bases). The length of the CDR3 is 15 residues. Trimming stripped 6 bases from V and 7 bases from J, with 21 bases between. In germline, CDR1 is DFQATT, CDR2 SNEGSKA (reference sequence). The CDR3 bases are TGCAGTGCGCCCCCGGCGGGAAGGTTGAACGGGGAGCTGTTTTTT. Its translation: CSAPPAGRLNGELFF.

V is TRBV12-3 or TRBV12-4 and J is TRBJ1-5; D not resolved. The CDR3 is made up of 14 amino acids. V was clipped by 5 bases and J by 4 bases, with 12 bases between them. The CDR3 is CASSPPYLNQPQHF. The CDR3 DNA reads as TGTGCCAGCAGTCCCCCGTATTTAAATCAGCCCCAGCATTTT.

With respect to this clonotype: With a much larger clone just one base away, this may be a read error. The chain is built from TRBV9 and TRBJ2-1; 9 bases fit TRBD1. The V gene's germline CDR1 is SGDLS and CDR2 YYNGEE. CDR3 length equals 14 residues. CDR3 residues: CASSVGTGGYEQCF. The CDR3, as DNA: TGTGCCAGCAGCGTAGGAACAGGGGGCTACGAGCAGTGCTTC.

As for this clonotype: A read error is possible here, since a much larger clone lies one base away. The V gene is TRBV7-3, the J gene TRBJ2-5; 8 nucleotides agree with TRBD2. V was clipped by 5 bases and J by 11 bases; unmatched bases: 19. CDR3 length: 16 amino acids. CDR1 and CDR2 (germline): SGHTA, FQGTGA. The CDR3 is CASSRATSGSYNEQYF. CDR3 in DNA: TGTGCCAGCAGCCGTGCCACTAGCGGTTCCTACAATGAGCAGTACTTC.

This clonotype was seen ten or more times. This rearrangement joins TRBV7-3 to TRBJ2-5, with D possibly being TRBD1 or TRBD2 (5 bases each). Germline V CDR1 and CDR2: SGHTA, FQGTGA. The CDR3 is 13 residues long. V gave up 4 bases and J gave up 8 bases, with 14 bases separating them. CDR3 sequence reads: CASSSSSGQTQYF. In DNA, the CDR3 is TGTGCCAGCAGCTCTTCGTCGGGGCAAACCCAGTACTTC.

In the case of this clonotype: Given a much more abundant clone one base away, this may be a read error. This chain connects TRBV7-3 to TRBJ2-7; 9 positions agree with TRBD2. Trimming removed 1 base from V and 7 bases from J; junction bases left unmatched: 5. CDR3 length equals 14 residues. Germline V gene lookup returns CDR1 SGHTA and CDR2 FQGTGA. The DNA of the CDR3 is TGTGCCAGCAGCTTAAGGGCGGGAGGGAATGAGCAGTACTTC. It yields the protein CASSLRAGGNEQYF.